Shown below are 30 T cell receptor beta chains from a single sample sequenced in a study of blood T cell repertoires in COVID-19. Here immunoSEQ multiplex PCR was the method, and the copy in TCRdb shows in-frame clones only, minus some. The sample shows 55,000 or so clones, 87% of them seen only once. Sequencing was carried out using peripheral blood. Every receptor here comes from a man aged 40-50 years with COVID-19, enrolled during active disease.

The chain recombines TRBV28 with TRBJ2-5; 8 bases are shared with TRBD1. The J segment lost 5 bases and the V segment lost 5 bases, leaving 4 bases of the junction unmatched. CDR1 is MDHEN, CDR2 SYDVKM, per germline. This CDR3 spans 13 amino acids. The CDR3 loop is CASSRTGWETQYF. Written as DNA, the CDR3 is TGTGCCAGCAGTCGGACAGGGTGGGAGACCCAGTACTTC.

The rearrangement uses TRBV28 and TRBJ1-2; D remains ambiguous. The CDR3 loop spans 15 amino acids. The V and J ends lost 9 bases and 2 bases respectively, with 19 bases between them. CDR1 and CDR2 (germline): MDHEN, SYDVKM. The CDR3, as DNA: TGTGCCAGTCGTGGTGGTTATTTCGCGAACTATGGCTACACCTTC. This codes for CASRGGYFANYGYTF.

The rearrangement uses TRBV2 and TRBJ1-1; 7 positions agree with TRBD1. Germline V gives CDR1 SNHLY, CDR2 FYNNEI. Trimming took 6 bases from V and 7 from J; bases not matched to a gene: 11. This CDR3 has 14 residues. The CDR3 DNA follows: TGTGCCAGCAGAGGAGGGACAGATAGAAATGAAGCTTTCTTT. This translates into CASRGGTDRNEAFF.

This sequence joins TRBV6-2 or TRBV6-3 and TRBJ2-5; 7 bases are shared with TRBD2. Trimming took 2 bases from V and 5 from J; bases not matched to a gene: 14. The CDR3 covers 17 residues. From germline, CDR1 is MNHEY and CDR2 SVGEGT. CDR3 in amino acids: CASSYAAWVGGPETQYF. CDR3 coding DNA: TGTGCCAGCAGTTACGCCGCGTGGGTGGGAGGGCCGGAGACCCAGTACTTC.

Written as DNA, the CDR3 is TGTGCCAGCAGCTTGGGTCAGGGGCCCTCCTACGAGCAGTACTTC. Translation: CASSLGQGPSYEQYF. This chain uses TRBV5-6 with TRBJ2-7; maybe TRBD1 (6 bases). Between the trimmed V and J ends, which lost 0 bases and 0 bases, there was a span of 10 bases. The V gene's germline CDR1 is SGHDT and CDR2 YYEEEE. This CDR3 comprises 15 residues.

CDR3 nucleotide sequence: TGTGCCAGCAGCAGTAGCGGGGGGGCCAGGGATACGCAGTATTTT. It encodes CASSSSGGARDTQYF. The chain employs TRBV7-9 and TRBJ2-3; TRBD2 matches 11 bases. Trimming cost V 5 bases and J 6 bases; bases outside gene matches: 7. The CDR3 spans 15 residues. Germline V lookup: CDR1 SEHNR, CDR2 FQNEAQ (reference sequence).

The rearrangement uses TRBV4-2 and TRBJ1-5, with D uncertain. CDR3 length: 15 amino acids. Germline V CDR1 and CDR2: LGHNA, YNFKEQ. V was pared by 4 bases and J by 0 bases, with 10 bases between. The CDR3, as DNA: TGTGCCAGCAGCCCTGCCACTAATAGCAATCAGCCCCAGCATTTT. Encoded protein: CASSPATNSNQPQHF.

This clone was counted a single time. The chain recombines TRBV19 with TRBJ2-7, with D perhaps TRBD2 (6 bases). The V gene's germline CDR1 is LNHDA and CDR2 SQIVND (reference sequence). V dropped 5 bases and J dropped 3 bases, with 17 bases sitting between them. The CDR3 extends over 15 amino acids. CDR3 DNA sequence: TGTGCCAGTAGTGTATCCGGGACTTTCTTCTACGAGCAGTACTTC. It translates to CASSVSGTFFYEQYF.

CDR3 sequence: CASRDFTDTQYF. The CDR3 DNA reads TGTGCCAGCAGGGACTTCACAGATACGCAGTATTTT. This chain joins TRBV28 and TRBJ2-3; D is perhaps TRBD2 (5 bases). Germline V lookup: CDR1 MDHEN, CDR2 SYDVKM. V lost 6 bases and J 2 bases, leaving 6 bases between the germline ends. The CDR3 totals 12 residues.

The rearrangement uses TRBV2 and TRBJ1-1; a possible D gene is TRBD1 (5 bases). Per the germline V gene, CDR1 is SNHLY and CDR2 is FYNNEI. The CDR3 length is 13 residues. V shed 10 bases and J shed 7 bases, with 19 bases lying between them. The CDR3: CATQVSYQGEAFF. The CDR3 DNA follows: TGTGCCACCCAGGTCTCCTACCAGGGTGAAGCTTTCTTT. Filled out from reference TRBV2 and TRBJ1-1, the complete variable domain reads EPEVTQTPSHQVTQMGQEVILRCVPISNHLYFYWYRQILGQKVEFLVSFYNNEISEKSEIFDDQFSVERPDGSNFTLKIRSTKLEDSAMYFCATQVSYQGEAFFGQGTRLTVV.

The chain carries TRBV20-1 and TRBJ1-6; maybe TRBD1 (5 bases). Trimming removed 3 bases at V and 10 bases at J, with 19 bases between. The CDR3 runs 15 residues. Germline V gene sequence: CDR1 DFQATT, CDR2 SNEGSKA (reference sequence). CDR3 bases: TGCAGTGCTAGTGGGTTTGGCAGGGAGGACTCACCCCTCCACTTT. It specifies CSASGFGREDSPLHF.

In nucleotides, the CDR3 is TGTGCCATCAGTGAGGGAGGGGGCGCTCCCTACGAGCAGTACTTC. Its translation: CAISEGGGAPYEQYF. The V call is TRBV10-3, the J call TRBJ2-7; D is perhaps TRBD1 (7 bases). The V gene's germline CDR1 is ENHRY and CDR2 SYGVKD. The V end lost 2 bases, the J end lost 2 bases, and 13 bases lay between the germline ends. The CDR3 contains 15 residues.

J is TRBJ2-5 and V is TRBV28; a possible D gene is TRBD1 (6 bases). Germline CDR1 reads MDHEN; CDR2 reads SYDVKM. With 10 bases removed from V and 4 bases from J, the gap between germline ends came to 22 bases. CDR3 length equals 15 residues. This CDR3 is CAISESGANRETQYF. The CDR3 DNA follows: TGTGCCATCTCAGAGTCAGGGGCGAACCGAGAGACCCAGTACTTC. The entire variable domain, with the rest obtained from reference TRBV28 and TRBJ2-5, is as follows: DVKVTQSSRYLVKRTGEKVFLECVQDMDHENMFWYRQDPGLGLRLIYFSYDVKMKEKGDIPEGYSVSREKKERFSLILESASTNQTSMYLCAISESGANRETQYFGPGTRLLVL.

This chain links TRBV7-9 with TRBJ1-1; no clear D gene. The CDR3 covers 13 residues. V was pared by 5 bases and J by 6 bases, with 13 bases between. Looked up from germline, CDR1 is SEHNR and CDR2 is FQNEAQ (reference sequence). CDR3 amino acids: CASSQAGGAEAFF. CDR3 coding DNA: TGTGCCAGCAGCCAGGCGGGCGGCGCTGAAGCTTTCTTT.

The chain carries TRBV29-1 and TRBJ2-5; D might be TRBD1 (6 bases). Trimming pared 8 bases from V and 5 bases from J, leaving 18 bases between. CDR3 length: 13 residues. Germline lookup yields CDR1 SQVTM and CDR2 ANQGSEA. The CDR3 sequence: CSSRVDRGETQYF. CDR3 DNA: TGCAGCTCCCGGGTGGACAGAGGGGAGACCCAGTACTTC.

The chain employs TRBV9 and TRBJ2-1, with D uncertain. The germline V gene encodes CDR1 SGDLS and CDR2 YYNGEE. The CDR3 sequence is 12 residues long. V was trimmed by 3 bases and J by 7 bases, leaving 8 bases between them. The CDR3 reads CASSATLNEQFF. CDR3 DNA: TGTGCCAGCAGCGCGACATTGAATGAGCAGTTCTTC.

The chain recombines TRBV9 with TRBJ1-4; 7 bases fit TRBD1. The CDR3 sequence is 16 residues long. The ends lost 4 bases at V and 3 bases at J; junction bases unmatched: 9. Germline CDR1 and CDR2: SGDLS and YYNGEE. This CDR3 reads CASSPSPGQPNEKLFF. CDR3 coding DNA: TGTGCCAGCAGCCCCTCTCCGGGACAGCCTAATGAAAAACTGTTTTTT.

The rearrangement uses TRBV7-8 and TRBJ2-3, with 9 bases that match TRBD2. The CDR3 totals 24 residues. From germline, CDR1 is SGHVS and CDR2 FQNEAQ. V gave up 5 bases and J gave up 0 bases; unmatched junction bases: 30. This CDR3 reads CASSPRRQGDVSGRWFGSTDTQYF. CDR3 in DNA: TGTGCCAGCAGCCCCCGGCGACAGGGCGATGTGAGCGGGAGGTGGTTCGGTAGCACAGATACGCAGTATTTT.

The rearrangement uses TRBV11-2 and TRBJ1-5, with D unresolved. In germline, CDR1 is SGHAT, CDR2 FQNNGV. V lost 2 bases and J 5 bases, leaving 7 bases between the germline ends. The CDR3 is made up of 13 amino acids. The CDR3 DNA reads as TGTGCCAGCAGCTTACTGGAGGATCAGCCCCAGCATTTT. It codes for CASSLLEDQPQHF.

The gene calls are TRBV25-1 and TRBJ1-2; tentatively, D is TRBD1 (6 bases). Trimming removed 3 bases at V and 3 bases at J, with 8 bases between. Germline CDR1 and CDR2: MGHDK and SYGVNS. This CDR3 has 13 amino acids. CDR3 nucleotide sequence: TGTGCCAGCAGTGATGGGGGCGACTATGGCTACACCTTC. Translated, it gives CASSDGGDYGYTF.

The rearrangement joins TRBV9 to TRBJ2-2; 11 nucleotides line up with TRBD2. The V gene's germline CDR1 is SGDLS and CDR2 YYNGEE. The CDR3 extends over 17 amino acids. Germline trimming cut 0 bases from V and 6 bases from J; bases unmatched to any gene: 7. As DNA, the CDR3 is TGTGCCAGCAGCGTAGTTAGCGGGGGGGCCTCGGCCGGGGAGCTGTTTTTT. As protein: CASSVVSGGASAGELFF. The variable domain in full, with the rest retrieved from reference TRBV9 and TRBJ2-2, is DSGVTQTPKHLITATGQRVTLRCSPRSGDLSVYWYQQSLDQGLQFLIQYYNGEERAKGNILERFSAQQFPDLHSELNLSSLELGDSALYFCASSVVSGGASAGELFFGEGSRLTVL.

The V and J genes are TRBV6-1 and TRBJ2-7; D call uncertain. The germline gives CDR1 MNHNS, CDR2 SASEGT. This CDR3 spans 14 amino acids. The V end lost 2 bases, the J end lost 0 bases, and 8 bases lay between the germline ends. The CDR3 region is CASSERVPSYEQYF. In DNA, the CDR3 is TGTGCCAGCAGTGAACGGGTACCCTCCTACGAGCAGTACTTC.

The chain has TRBV28 and TRBJ1-6; D is unclear. Between the trimmed V and J ends, which lost 3 bases and 10 bases, there was a span of 7 bases. The length of the CDR3 is 12 residues. Germline V gives CDR1 MDHEN, CDR2 SYDVKM. The CDR3 sequence: CASSFYWSPLHF. The CDR3 DNA is TGTGCCAGCAGTTTCTATTGGTCACCCCTCCACTTT. The whole variable domain, remainder taken from reference TRBV28 and TRBJ1-6, is DVKVTQSSRYLVKRTGEKVFLECVQDMDHENMFWYRQDPGLGLRLIYFSYDVKMKEKGDIPEGYSVSREKKERFSLILESASTNQTSMYLCASSFYWSPLHFGNGTRLTVT.

The gene calls are TRBV5-5 and TRBJ2-5; 7 bases match TRBD2. The CDR3 spans 13 residues. The germline CDR1 and CDR2 sequences are SGHKS and YYEKEE (reference sequence). The junction had 6 bases not matched to a gene; V was cut back by 5 bases and J by 5 bases. The CDR3 DNA follows: TGTGCCAGCAGTCTACTAGCGTTTGAGACCCAGTACTTC. Encoded protein: CASSLLAFETQYF.

V gene TRBV19 combines with J gene TRBJ1-4; a possible D gene is TRBD1 (5 bases). The germline CDR1 and CDR2 sequences are LNHDA and SQIVND (reference sequence). The CDR3 consists of 14 residues. V lost 6 bases and J 0 bases, leaving 8 bases between the germline ends. DNA for the CDR3: TGTGCCAGTAGAGGACAAACAACTAATGAAAAACTGTTTTTT. Its translation: CASRGQTTNEKLFF.

Only one count was recorded for this clone. This sequence joins TRBV29-1 and TRBJ2-1, with D perhaps TRBD2 (6 bases). Germline V gene lookup returns CDR1 SQVTM and CDR2 ANQGSEA. This CDR3 spans 14 amino acids. V was cut by 1 base and J by 6 bases, with 13 bases left in between. The CDR3 spells CSVEAAWRGNEQFF. The CDR3 DNA sequence: TGCAGCGTTGAAGCCGCGTGGAGGGGCAATGAGCAGTTCTTC.

The gene calls are TRBV4-1 and TRBJ2-5; 11 bases match TRBD1. V lost 1 base to trimming and J lost 4 bases; unmatched junction nucleotides: 2. CDR1 MGHRA and CDR2 YSYEKL come from the germline V gene. The CDR3 consists of 15 residues. In DNA form, the CDR3 reads TGCGCCAGCAGCCAAGTTGGGACAGGGGGAGAGACCCAGTACTTC. It specifies CASSQVGTGGETQYF.

V usage is TRBV11-2 and J usage is TRBJ2-1, with 7 positions matching TRBD2. V shed 5 bases and J 1 base; nucleotides not matched to a gene: 2. The CDR3 covers 14 residues. Germline V lookup: CDR1 SGHAT, CDR2 FQNNGV. CDR3 bases: TGTGCCAGCAGCCCCGGGGGGTCCTACAATGAGCAGTTCTTC. This gives the protein CASSPGGSYNEQFF.

The chain has TRBV7-9 and TRBJ2-3; 7 positions agree with TRBD1. The junction had 3 bases not matched to a gene; V was cut back by 1 base and J by 2 bases. CDR1 and CDR2 (germline): SEHNR, FQNEAQ (reference sequence). There are 15 residues in the CDR3. CDR3 residues: CASSLEGADTDTQYF. The CDR3 region has the DNA TGTGCCAGCAGCTTAGAGGGGGCGGACACAGATACGCAGTATTTT.

This chain joins TRBV2 and TRBJ1-4; D possibly corresponds to TRBD1 (5 bases). Germline V gives CDR1 SNHLY, CDR2 FYNNEI. This CDR3 has 12 amino acids. Trimming cost V 6 bases and J 15 bases, with 17 bases left between them. The CDR3 here is CASSLSREGVFF. CDR3 nucleotide sequence: TGTGCCAGCAGCCTTAGCAGGGAAGGGGTGTTTTTT.